This TCR beta chain was found in a study of T-cell memory formation after mild COVID-19. Study findings and constraints: Some clones that responded were present in memory (sampled pre-infection), which suggests cross-reactive memory joined.

Per germline, CDR1 KGHDR and CDR2 SFDVKD. This CDR3 region has 15 residues. The ends were cut back, 4 bases at V and 9 bases at J, with 18 bases in the middle. From the 5' RACE reads, TCRdb called clonotypes with MiXCR, one entry per CDR3 protein. The sample has roughly 13,000 distinct CDR3 sequences; roughly 15% are singletons. Regarding this clonotype: Its antigen is as yet unknown.

Sequencing used PBMCs or a T cell subset sorted from them (not recorded which). The V call is TRBV24-1, the J call TRBJ2-1, with D perhaps TRBD2 (6 bases). This TCR was recovered from a man aged 18 to 30 who had mild COVID-19 (a few samples of this study predate the infection). Cell type and time point are not known. As DNA, the CDR3 is TGTGCCACCAGTGACCCCGGGACTGCCTGGGGTGAGCAGTTCTTC. It codes for CATSDPGTAWGEQFF.